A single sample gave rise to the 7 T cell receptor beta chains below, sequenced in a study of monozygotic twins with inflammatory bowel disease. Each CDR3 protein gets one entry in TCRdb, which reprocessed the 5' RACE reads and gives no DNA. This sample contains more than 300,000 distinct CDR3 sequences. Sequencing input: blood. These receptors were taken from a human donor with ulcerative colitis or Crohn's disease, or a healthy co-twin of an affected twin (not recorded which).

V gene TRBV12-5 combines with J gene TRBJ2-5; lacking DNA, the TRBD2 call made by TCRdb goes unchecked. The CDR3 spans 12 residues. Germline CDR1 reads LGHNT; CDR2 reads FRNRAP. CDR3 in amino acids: CASARQGETQYF.

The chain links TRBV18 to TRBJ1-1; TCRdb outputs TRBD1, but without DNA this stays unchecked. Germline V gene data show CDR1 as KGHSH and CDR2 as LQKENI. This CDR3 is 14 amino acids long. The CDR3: CASSRDRQNTEAFF.

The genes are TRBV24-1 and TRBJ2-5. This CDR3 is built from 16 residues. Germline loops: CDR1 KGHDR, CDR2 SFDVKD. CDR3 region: CATSDPYSIGSETQYF.

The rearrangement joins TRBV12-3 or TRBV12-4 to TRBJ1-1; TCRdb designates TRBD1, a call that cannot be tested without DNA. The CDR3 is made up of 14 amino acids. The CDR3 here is CASRPTRGSTEAFF.

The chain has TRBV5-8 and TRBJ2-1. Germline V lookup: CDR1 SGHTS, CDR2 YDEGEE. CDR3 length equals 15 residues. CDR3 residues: CASSLYRVLGNEQFF.

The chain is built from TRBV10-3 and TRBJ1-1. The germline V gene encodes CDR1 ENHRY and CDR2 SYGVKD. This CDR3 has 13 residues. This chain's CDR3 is CAISEQEGTEAFF.

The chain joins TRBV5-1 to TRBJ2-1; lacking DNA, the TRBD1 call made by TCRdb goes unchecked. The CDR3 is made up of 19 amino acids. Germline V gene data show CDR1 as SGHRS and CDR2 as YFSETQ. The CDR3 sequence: CASNPRGLPVPRSYNEQFF.